A single T cell receptor (beta chain) is shown here with its context. Its antigen is not known. With 4 bases clipped from V and 2 bases from J, the junction kept 3 bases outside the gene matches. Germline V lookup: CDR1 SQVTM, CDR2 ANQGSEA. The CDR3 length is 13 residues. The sequenced cases were selected for having the highest brain T cell transcript signatures. This sample was taken from a study of brain T cells in children with intractable seizures. Notes on the study in general: Clones missing pre-surgery may reflect undersampling of that blood sample.

The data were produced by immunoSEQ multiplex PCR, yet TCRdb's version contains in-frame clones alone and is incomplete. The sample includes under 45,000 clones, around 90% seen only once; the top ten take approximately 6.8%. The gene calls are TRBV29-1 and TRBJ2-7, with TRBD1 matching 9 bases. The clonotype comes from a girl aged 2-10 years with tuberous sclerosis and intractable seizures. The material was peripheral blood, obtained at surgery. CDR3 amino acids: CSVVNRGPYEQYF. CDR3 DNA: TGCAGCGTTGTCAACAGGGGGCCCTACGAGCAGTACTTC.